A selection of T cell receptor beta chains follows, all from one sample in a study of STAT5B mutations in CD4+ large granular lymphocyte leukemia. Some clones are missing from TCRdb's copy, which holds only in-frame ones; the method was immunoSEQ multiplex PCR. The table lists about 45,000 clones, 80% to 90% of them singletons. The sample consisted of CD4+ T cells from blood buffy coats. These receptors originate from a human donor in good health. CDR3s include the opening cysteine and the closing phenylalanine or tryptophan. A D gene is named only where the DNA matches it firmly. Clone size is shown for a subset of rows, as once, few, many or a class of expanded clone.

D gene: TRBD2
J gene: TRBJ2-1
clone size: -
V gene: TRBV11-2
CDR3 DNA: TGTGCCAGCAGCTTTTTCGGGAGGTCCCACAATGAGCAGTTCTTC
CDR3 protein: CASSFFGRSHNEQFF

D gene: TRBD1
J gene: TRBJ1-5
clone size: -
V gene: TRBV5-6
CDR3 DNA: TGTGCCAGCAGCTTATTCCGGGACAGGGAGAGACCGCCCCAGCATTTT
CDR3 protein: CASSLFRDRERPPQHF

D gene: -
J gene: TRBJ2-3
clone size: -
V gene: TRBV28
CDR3 DNA: TGTGCCAGCCTAAATTTGAATACGCAGTATTTT
CDR3 protein: CASLNLNTQYF

D gene: -
J gene: TRBJ2-7
clone size: -
V gene: TRBV7-6
CDR3 DNA: TGTGCCAGCAGCTTACTAGCAGTTTCCTACGAGCAGTACTTC
CDR3 protein: CASSLLAVSYEQYF

D gene: -
J gene: TRBJ1-2
clone size: -
V gene: TRBV28
CDR3 DNA: TGTGCCAGCACCAGCCATGGGGAGGAGAACTACACCTTC
CDR3 protein: CASTSHGEENYTF

D gene: TRBD1
J gene: TRBJ1-1
clone size: -
V gene: TRBV10-2
CDR3 DNA: TGCGCCAGCGGGGGAGGGACAGCTCGATTGAACACTGAAGCTTTCTTT
CDR3 protein: CASGGGTARLNTEAFF

D gene: -
J gene: TRBJ1-1
clone size: -
V gene: TRBV28
CDR3 DNA: TGTGCCAGCAGTTTACGAAGGCCACTGAACACTGAAGCTTTCTTT
CDR3 protein: CASSLRRPLNTEAFF

D gene: TRBD1
J gene: TRBJ2-6
clone size: -
V gene: TRBV28
CDR3 DNA: TGTGCCAGCAGCCGATCCCGGGACAGGGGCTTCTCTGGGGCCAACGTCCTGACTTTC
CDR3 protein: CASSRSRDRGFSGANVLTF

D gene: TRBD1
J gene: TRBJ1-1
clone size: -
V gene: TRBV6-5
CDR3 DNA: TGTGCCAGCAGTGCACCACAGGGGAGGAGAGCTTTCTTT
CDR3 protein: CASSAPQGRRAFF

D gene: TRBD1
J gene: TRBJ1-1
clone size: -
V gene: TRBV7-3
CDR3 DNA: TGTGCCAGCAGCAAGGACAGGAAGCCAAACACTGAAGCTTTCTTT
CDR3 protein: CASSKDRKPNTEAFF

D gene: -
J gene: TRBJ2-7
clone size: -
V gene: TRBV4-1
CDR3 DNA: TGCGCCAGCAGCCAAGGTTCAACCTCCTACGAGCAGTACTTC
CDR3 protein: CASSQGSTSYEQYF

D gene: -
J gene: TRBJ2-4
clone size: once
V gene: TRBV2
CDR3 DNA: TGTGCCAGCAGTGAACGGGAGCTCCAGGACATTCAGTACTTC
CDR3 protein: CASSERELQDIQYF

D gene: TRBD1
J gene: TRBJ2-1
clone size: -
V gene: TRBV6-6
CDR3 DNA: TGTGCCAGCAGTTATCGACAGGGAAATGAGCAGTTCTTC
CDR3 protein: CASSYRQGNEQFF

D gene: TRBD2
J gene: TRBJ2-1
clone size: -
V gene: TRBV5-1
CDR3 DNA: TGCGCCAGCAGCAGGGGACTAGCGGGAGGTTGGGTGAATGAGCAGTTCTTC
CDR3 protein: CASSRGLAGGWVNEQFF

D gene: -
J gene: TRBJ2-7
clone size: -
V gene: TRBV7-2
CDR3 DNA: TGTGCCAGCAGCTTAGAGACCTACGAGCAGTACTTC
CDR3 protein: CASSLETYEQYF

D gene: TRBD1
J gene: TRBJ1-1
clone size: -
V gene: TRBV7-8
CDR3 DNA: TGTGCCAGCAGCTTAGTAAGACAGGGCCGGAACACTGAAGCTTTCTTT
CDR3 protein: CASSLVRQGRNTEAFF

D gene: TRBD2
J gene: TRBJ2-7
clone size: once
V gene: TRBV7-9
CDR3 DNA: TGTGCCAGCAGCCAAGCGGGAGGGCCTACCTACGAGCAGTACTTC
CDR3 protein: CASSQAGGPTYEQYF

D gene: TRBD2
J gene: TRBJ2-5
clone size: -
V gene: TRBV6-1
CDR3 DNA: TGTGCCAGCAGTCTAGCGGGAGTGGAGACCCAGTACTTC
CDR3 protein: CASSLAGVETQYF

D gene: TRBD2
J gene: TRBJ2-1
clone size: once
V gene: TRBV13
CDR3 DNA: TGTGCCAGCAGCTTAGGGACTAGCGGTTCCAATGAGCAGTTCTTC
CDR3 protein: CASSLGTSGSNEQFF

D gene: TRBD2
J gene: TRBJ2-1
clone size: -
V gene: TRBV6-6
CDR3 DNA: TGTGCCAGCAGACTAGCGGGAGCAGTTGAGCAGTTCTTC
CDR3 protein: CASRLAGAVEQFF

D gene: -
J gene: TRBJ1-2
clone size: medium-sized
V gene: TRBV2
CDR3 DNA: TGTGCCAGCAGTGACGGGACAAACATAGGGGGCTACACCTTC
CDR3 protein: CASSDGTNIGGYTF

D gene: -
J gene: TRBJ2-5
clone size: -
V gene: TRBV5-4
CDR3 DNA: TGTGCCAGCAGCATACTGGAGACCCAGTACTTC
CDR3 protein: CASSILETQYF

D gene: TRBD2
J gene: TRBJ2-7
clone size: -
V gene: TRBV6-1
CDR3 DNA: TGTGCCAGCAGTTCCCGGGGGGGCGAGCAGTGCTTC
CDR3 protein: CASSSRGGEQCF

D gene: -
J gene: TRBJ1-1
clone size: -
V gene: TRBV7-2
CDR3 DNA: TGTGCCAGCAGCTTAAGTCCAGGGAGCATCGGCACTGAAGCTTTCTTT
CDR3 protein: CASSLSPGSIGTEAFF

D gene: TRBD1
J gene: TRBJ1-2
clone size: few
V gene: TRBV2
CDR3 DNA: TGTGCCAGCACCCGCATAGACGGGACAGGGAGCGGCTACACCTTC
CDR3 protein: CASTRIDGTGSGYTF

D gene: TRBD1
J gene: TRBJ2-5
clone size: -
V gene: TRBV5-4
CDR3 DNA: TGTGCCAGCAGCTTACAGGGGGATGCGGAGACCCAGTACTTC
CDR3 protein: CASSLQGDAETQYF

D gene: -
J gene: TRBJ2-1
clone size: -
V gene: TRBV7-3
CDR3 DNA: TGTGCCAGCAGCTTAATGGATAACGAGCAGTTCTTC
CDR3 protein: CASSLMDNEQFF

D gene: -
J gene: TRBJ2-4
clone size: -
V gene: TRBV5-4
CDR3 DNA: TGTGCCAGCAGCTCGCCCGGGAGCGCCAAAAACATTCAGTACTTC
CDR3 protein: CASSSPGSAKNIQYF

D gene: -
J gene: TRBJ2-4
clone size: -
V gene: TRBV11-3
CDR3 DNA: TGTGCCAGCAGCTCCTCGGTGGGGCTAGCCAAAAACATTCAGTACTTC
CDR3 protein: CASSSSVGLAKNIQYF